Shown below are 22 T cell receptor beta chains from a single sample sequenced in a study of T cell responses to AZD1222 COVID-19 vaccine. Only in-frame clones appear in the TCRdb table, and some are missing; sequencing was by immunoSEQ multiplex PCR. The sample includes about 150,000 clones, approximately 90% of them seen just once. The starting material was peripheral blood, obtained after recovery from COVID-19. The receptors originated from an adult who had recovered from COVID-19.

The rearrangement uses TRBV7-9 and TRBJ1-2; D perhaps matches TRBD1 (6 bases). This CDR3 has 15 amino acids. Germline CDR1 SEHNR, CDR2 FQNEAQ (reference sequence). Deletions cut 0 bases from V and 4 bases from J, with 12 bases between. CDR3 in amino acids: CASSLADSLIYGYTF. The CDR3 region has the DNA TGTGCCAGCAGCTTAGCGGACAGTCTGATCTATGGCTACACCTTC.

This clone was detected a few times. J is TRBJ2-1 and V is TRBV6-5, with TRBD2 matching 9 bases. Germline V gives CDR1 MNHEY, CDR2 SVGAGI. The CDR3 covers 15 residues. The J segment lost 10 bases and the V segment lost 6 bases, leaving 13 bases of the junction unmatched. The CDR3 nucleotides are TGTGCCAGCAGGGACTCTAGCGGGACCTGGAGGGAGCAGTTCTTC. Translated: CASRDSSGTWREQFF.

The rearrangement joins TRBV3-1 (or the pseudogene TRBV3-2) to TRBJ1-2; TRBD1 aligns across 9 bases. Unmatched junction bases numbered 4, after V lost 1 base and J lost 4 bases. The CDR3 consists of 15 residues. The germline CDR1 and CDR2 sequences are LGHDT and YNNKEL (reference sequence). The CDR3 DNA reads TGTGCCAGCAGCCAAGGGACAGGGGCCCGCTATGGCTACACCTTC. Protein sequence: CASSQGTGARYGYTF.

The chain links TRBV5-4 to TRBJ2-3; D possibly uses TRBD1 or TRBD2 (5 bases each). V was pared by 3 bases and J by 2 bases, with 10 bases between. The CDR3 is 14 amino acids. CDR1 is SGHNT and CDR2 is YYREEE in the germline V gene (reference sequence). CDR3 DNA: TGTGCCAGCAGCTCCGGGACCTTCACAGATACGCAGTATTTT. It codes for CASSSGTFTDTQYF.

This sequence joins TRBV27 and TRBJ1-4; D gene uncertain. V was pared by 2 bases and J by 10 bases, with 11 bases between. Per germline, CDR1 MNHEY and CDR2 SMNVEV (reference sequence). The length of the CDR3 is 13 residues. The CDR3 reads CASSLNGEGKLFF. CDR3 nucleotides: TGTGCCAGCAGTTTAAACGGGGAGGGAAAACTGTTTTTT. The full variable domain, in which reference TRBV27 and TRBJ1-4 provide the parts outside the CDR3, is EAQVTQNPRYLITVTGKKLTVTCSQNMNHEYMSWYRQDPGLGLRQIYYSMNVEVTDKGDVPEGYKVSRKEKRNFPLILESPSPNQTSLYFCASSLNGEGKLFFGSGTQLSVL.

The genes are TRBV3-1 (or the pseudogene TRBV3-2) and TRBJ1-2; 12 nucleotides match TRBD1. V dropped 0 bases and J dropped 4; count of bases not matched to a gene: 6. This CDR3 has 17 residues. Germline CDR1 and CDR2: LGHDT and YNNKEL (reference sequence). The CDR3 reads CASSQERDRGLSYGYTF. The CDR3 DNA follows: TGTGCCAGCAGCCAAGAGCGGGACAGGGGGCTGAGCTATGGCTACACCTTC.

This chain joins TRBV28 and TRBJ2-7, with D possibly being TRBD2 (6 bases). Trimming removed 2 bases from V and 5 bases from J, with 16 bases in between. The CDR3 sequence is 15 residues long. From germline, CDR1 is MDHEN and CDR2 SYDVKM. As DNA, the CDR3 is TGTGCCAGCAGTTTACCGGGACTCCAAATGAACGAGCAGTACTTC. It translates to CASSLPGLQMNEQYF.

The CDR3 region has the DNA TGTGCCATCAGTGATAGAGGGGCGATTAACACTGAAGCTTTCTTT. Amino acid sequence: CAISDRGAINTEAFF. The chain recombines TRBV10-3 with TRBJ1-1; D might be TRBD1 (5 bases). Germline V CDR1 and CDR2: ENHRY, SYGVKD. This CDR3 region has 15 residues. V was cut by 3 bases and J by 2 bases, with 13 bases left in between.

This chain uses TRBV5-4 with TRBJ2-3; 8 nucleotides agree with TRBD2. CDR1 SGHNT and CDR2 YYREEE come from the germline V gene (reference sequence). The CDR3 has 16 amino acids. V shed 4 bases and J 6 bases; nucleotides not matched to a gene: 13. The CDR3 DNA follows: TGTGCCAGCAGCGGGGGACTAGTGGGAGTTTCTGATACGCAGTATTTT. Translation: CASSGGLVGVSDTQYF.

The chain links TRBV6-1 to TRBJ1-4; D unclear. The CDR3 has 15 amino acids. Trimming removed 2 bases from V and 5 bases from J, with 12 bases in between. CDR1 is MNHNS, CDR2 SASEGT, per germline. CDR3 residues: CASSEIRAYNEKLFF. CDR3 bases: TGTGCCAGCAGTGAAATTCGGGCCTACAATGAAAAACTGTTTTTT.

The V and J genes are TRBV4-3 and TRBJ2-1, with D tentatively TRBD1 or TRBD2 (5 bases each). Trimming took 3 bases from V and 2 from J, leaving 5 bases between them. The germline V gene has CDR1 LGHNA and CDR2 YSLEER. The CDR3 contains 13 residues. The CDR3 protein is CASSQGPYNEQFF. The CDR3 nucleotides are TGCGCCAGCAGCCAGGGACCCTACAATGAGCAGTTCTTC.

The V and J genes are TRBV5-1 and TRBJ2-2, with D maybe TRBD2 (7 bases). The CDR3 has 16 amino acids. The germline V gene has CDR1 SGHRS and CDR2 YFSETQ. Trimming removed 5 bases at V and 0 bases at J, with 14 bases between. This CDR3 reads CASRRGGDANTGELFF. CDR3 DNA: TGCGCCAGCAGGAGAGGGGGGGACGCGAACACCGGGGAGCTGTTTTTT.

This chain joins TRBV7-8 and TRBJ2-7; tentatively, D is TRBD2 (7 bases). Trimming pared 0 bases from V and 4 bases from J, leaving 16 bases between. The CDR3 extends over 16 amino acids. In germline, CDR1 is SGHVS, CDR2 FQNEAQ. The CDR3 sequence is CASSLAHGGGSYEQYF. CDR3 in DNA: TGTGCCAGCAGCTTAGCCCACGGGGGCGGGAGTTACGAGCAGTACTTC.

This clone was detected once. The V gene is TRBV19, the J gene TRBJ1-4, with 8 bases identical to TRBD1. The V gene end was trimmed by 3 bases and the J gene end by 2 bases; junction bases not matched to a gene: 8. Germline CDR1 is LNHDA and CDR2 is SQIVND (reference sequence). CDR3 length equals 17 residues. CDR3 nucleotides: TGTGCCAGTAGTATTTCGGGCAGGGGGCGGACTAATGAAAAACTGTTTTTT. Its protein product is CASSISGRGRTNEKLFF.

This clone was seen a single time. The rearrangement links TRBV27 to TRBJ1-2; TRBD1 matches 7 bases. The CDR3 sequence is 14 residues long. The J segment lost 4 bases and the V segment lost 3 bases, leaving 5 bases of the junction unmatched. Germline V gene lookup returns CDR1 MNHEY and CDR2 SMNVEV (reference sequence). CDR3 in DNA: TGTGCCAGCAGTTTCCAGGGGGGAAGCTATGGCTACACCTTC. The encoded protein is CASSFQGGSYGYTF.

The CDR3 loop is CASSLSDGNTEAFF. The CDR3 nucleotides read TGTGCCAGCAGCCTCTCTGATGGGAACACTGAAGCTTTCTTT. The rearrangement uses TRBV11-1 and TRBJ1-1; no reliable D call. Germline CDR1 SGHAT, CDR2 FQDESV (reference sequence). Between the trimmed V and J ends, which lost 5 bases and 1 base, there was a span of 11 bases. CDR3 length: 14 amino acids.

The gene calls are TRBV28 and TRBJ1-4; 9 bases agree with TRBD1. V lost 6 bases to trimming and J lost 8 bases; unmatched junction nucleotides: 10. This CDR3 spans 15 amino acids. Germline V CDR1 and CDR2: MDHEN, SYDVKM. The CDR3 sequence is CASSQQGAPGEKLFF. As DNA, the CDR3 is TGTGCCAGCAGCCAACAGGGGGCCCCCGGGGAAAAACTGTTTTTT.

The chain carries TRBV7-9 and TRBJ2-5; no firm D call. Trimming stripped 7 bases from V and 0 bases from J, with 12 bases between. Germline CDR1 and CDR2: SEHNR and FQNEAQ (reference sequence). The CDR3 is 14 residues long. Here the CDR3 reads CASTSAGYQETQYF. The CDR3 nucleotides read TGTGCCAGCACATCCGCAGGATACCAAGAGACCCAGTACTTC.

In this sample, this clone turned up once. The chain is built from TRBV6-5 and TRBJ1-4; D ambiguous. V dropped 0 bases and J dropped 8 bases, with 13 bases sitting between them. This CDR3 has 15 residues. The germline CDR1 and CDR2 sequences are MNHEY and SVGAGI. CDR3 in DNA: TGTGCCAGCAGTTACTCCGGGCCCAGCAACGAAAAACTGTTTTTT. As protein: CASSYSGPSNEKLFF.

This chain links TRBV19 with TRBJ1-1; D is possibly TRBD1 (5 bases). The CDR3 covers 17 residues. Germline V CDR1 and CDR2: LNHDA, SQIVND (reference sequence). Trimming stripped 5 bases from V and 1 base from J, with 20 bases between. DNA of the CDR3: TGTGCCAGTAGTTTCCCCCCTGGGGAGGGACCGAACACTGAAGCTTTCTTT. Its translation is CASSFPPGEGPNTEAFF. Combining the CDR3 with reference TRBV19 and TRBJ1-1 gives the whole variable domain DGGITQSPKYLFRKEGQNVTLSCEQNLNHDAMYWYRQDPGQGLRLIYYSQIVNDFQKGDIAEGYSVSREKKESFPLTVTSAQKNPTAFYLCASSFPPGEGPNTEAFFGQGTRLTVV.

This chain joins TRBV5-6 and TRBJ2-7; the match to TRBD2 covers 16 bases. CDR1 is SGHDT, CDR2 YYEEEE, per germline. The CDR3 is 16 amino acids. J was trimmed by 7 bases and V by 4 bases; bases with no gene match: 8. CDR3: CASSIGTSGRAREQYF. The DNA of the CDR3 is TGTGCCAGCAGCATCGGGACTAGCGGGAGGGCACGGGAGCAGTACTTC.

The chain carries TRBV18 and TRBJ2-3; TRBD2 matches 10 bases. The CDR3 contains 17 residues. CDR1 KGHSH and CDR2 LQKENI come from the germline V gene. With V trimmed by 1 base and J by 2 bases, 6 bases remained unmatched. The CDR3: CASSPLPSGSLTDTQYF. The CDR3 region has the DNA TGTGCCAGCTCACCACTTCCTAGCGGGAGTCTCACAGATACGCAGTATTTT.